This TCR beta chain was identified during a study of blood T cell repertoires in COVID-19. On the study more broadly: From the United States, Italy and Spain came samples of acute and convalescent COVID-19. From T cells, B-cell-depleted T cells, or PBMCs came the material, which was cDNA or gDNA.

In the source study's methods: Reference gene primer amplification in the assay estimated nucleated cell counts. Profiling relied on immunoSEQ multiplex PCR, and the TCRdb table lists in-frame clones only, not all of them. V and J calls and clone size follow that table, whereas D and trimming were derived from the DNA. The sample has 100,000 to 120,000 clones; more than 70% are singletons. The CDR3 consists of 18 residues. Germline CDR1 is SGHRS and CDR2 is YFSETQ. Trimming at V came to 0 bases and at J to 5 bases, leaving 12 bases not matched to a gene. The sequence derives from a woman between 65 and 79 years old who had recovered from COVID-19. V and J are TRBV5-1 and TRBJ2-4, with 9 bases that match TRBD2. Sample: peripheral blood. In DNA form, the CDR3 reads TGCGCCAGCAGCTTGGCCTTCGGGGTAGCGGGAGTACAAAACATTCAGTACTTC. It is translated as CASSLAFGVAGVQNIQYF.